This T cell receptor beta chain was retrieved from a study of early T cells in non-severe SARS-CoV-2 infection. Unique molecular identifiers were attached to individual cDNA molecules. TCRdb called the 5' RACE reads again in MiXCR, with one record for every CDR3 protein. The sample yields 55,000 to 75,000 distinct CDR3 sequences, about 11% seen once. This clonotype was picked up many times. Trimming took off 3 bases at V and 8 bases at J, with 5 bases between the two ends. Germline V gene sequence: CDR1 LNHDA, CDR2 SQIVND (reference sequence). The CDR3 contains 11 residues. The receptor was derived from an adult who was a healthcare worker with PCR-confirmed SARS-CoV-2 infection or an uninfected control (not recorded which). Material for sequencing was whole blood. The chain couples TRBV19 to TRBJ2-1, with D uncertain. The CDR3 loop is CASSIMDEQFF. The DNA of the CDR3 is TGTGCCAGTAGTATTATGGATGAGCAGTTCTTC. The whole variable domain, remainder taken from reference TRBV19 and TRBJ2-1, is DGGITQSPKYLFRKEGQNVTLSCEQNLNHDAMYWYRQDPGQGLRLIYYSQIVNDFQKGDIAEGYSVSREKKESFPLTVTSAQKNPTAFYLCASSIMDEQFFGPGTRLTVL.